A single sample is the source of the 14 T cell receptor beta chains below, sequenced in a study of blood T cell repertoires in COVID-19. Data came from immunoSEQ multiplex PCR; TCRdb stores just in-frame clones and leaves some out. The table has about 230,000 clones, about 90% seen once. The specimen sequenced was PBMCs or T cells enriched from blood (not recorded which). These receptor sequences come from a woman between 50 and 59 years old in a cohort exposed to, infected with or recovered from COVID-19 (not recorded which).

V is TRBV19 and J is TRBJ1-5; no clear D. V lost 6 bases and J lost 0, with 18 bases in between. CDR3 length equals 17 residues. The germline V gene has CDR1 LNHDA and CDR2 SQIVND (reference sequence). In DNA form, the CDR3 reads TGTGCCAGTAGATTCATCGGGAAAACTTATAGCAATCAGCCCCAGCATTTT. It is translated as CASRFIGKTYSNQPQHF.

This chain joins TRBV10-3 and TRBJ2-3; 8 bases are a match to TRBD1. CDR3 length: 15 amino acids. Germline trimming cut 6 bases from V and 2 bases from J; bases unmatched to any gene: 7. Germline CDR1 and CDR2: ENHRY and SYGVKD. The CDR3 nucleotides read TGTGCCATCAGCCGCGGACAGGGTTCCACAGATACGCAGTATTTT. This sequence encodes CAISRGQGSTDTQYF.

This chain connects TRBV18 to TRBJ1-2; 9 bases are a match to TRBD1. With 3 bases clipped from V and 2 bases from J, the junction kept 4 bases outside the gene matches. CDR1 and CDR2 (germline): KGHSH, LQKENI. The CDR3 loop spans 15 amino acids. CDR3: CASSPGQGGNYGYTF. For the CDR3, the DNA is TGTGCCAGCTCACCGGGACAGGGAGGGAACTATGGCTACACCTTC.

This chain connects TRBV28 to TRBJ2-2; 8 nucleotides align to TRBD2. This CDR3 contains 17 residues. The germline gives CDR1 MDHEN, CDR2 SYDVKM. With V trimmed by 6 bases and J by 2 bases, 11 bases remained unmatched. The CDR3 nucleotides are TGTGCCAGCAGCAGCGGGGGTGGAGGGCGTAACACCGGGGAGCTGTTTTTT. Its translation: CASSSGGGGRNTGELFF.

This clone appeared a few times. The chain has TRBV6-4 and TRBJ1-2; 12 bases are a match to TRBD1. Germline assignment: CDR1 MRHNA and CDR2 SNTAGT. The CDR3 is 14 residues long. J lost 8 bases, V lost 6 bases, and 7 bases had no gene match. The CDR3 spells CASRGTGGAGGYTF. The CDR3 DNA reads as TGTGCCAGCAGGGGGACAGGGGGCGCCGGGGGCTACACCTTC.

V and J are TRBV4-1 and TRBJ1-4; D call uncertain. Trimming shortened V by 7 bases and J by 0 bases, and 24 bases separated the two germline ends. The CDR3 length is 19 residues. CDR1 is MGHRA and CDR2 is YSYEKL in the germline V gene. The CDR3 DNA follows: TGCGCCAGCAACCCAAAGCGAACTTATCAACGGGCAACTAATGAAAAACTGTTTTTT. Encoded protein: CASNPKRTYQRATNEKLFF.

V is TRBV10-3 and J is TRBJ1-6, with a tentative D call TRBD1 (6 bases). The V end lost 0 bases, the J end lost 6 bases, and 9 bases lay between the germline ends. Germline V lookup: CDR1 ENHRY, CDR2 SYGVKD. The CDR3 totals 15 residues. CDR3 sequence (DNA): TGTGCCATCAGTGAGTCGACCAGGGGTAATTCACCCCTCCACTTT. It yields the protein CAISESTRGNSPLHF.

The chain employs TRBV12-3 or TRBV12-4 and TRBJ1-2; the D is unclear. V shed 6 bases and J shed 6 bases, with 11 bases lying between them. This CDR3 spans 12 amino acids. The CDR3 DNA reads TGTGCCAGCAGCGACGACAATCATGGCTACACCTTC. Encoded protein: CASSDDNHGYTF.

This chain joins TRBV7-6 and TRBJ2-2; 10 positions agree with TRBD1. Per the germline V gene, CDR1 is SGHVS and CDR2 is FNYEAQ. The CDR3 sequence is 16 residues long. V lost 5 bases and J lost 5; bases outside the gene matches: 8. CDR3 loop: CASSKIPGQGTGELFF. The CDR3 DNA follows: TGTGCCAGCAGCAAAATTCCGGGACAGGGGACCGGGGAGCTGTTTTTT.

The chain has TRBV7-2 and TRBJ2-7; 7 bases fit TRBD2. Germline V gives CDR1 SGHTA, CDR2 FQGNSA. V was pared by 5 bases and J by 2 bases, with 9 bases of the junction left unmatched. This CDR3 spans 15 amino acids. The CDR3 sequence: CASSPWAGVPYEQYF. The CDR3 DNA follows: TGTGCCAGCAGCCCCTGGGCGGGGGTCCCCTACGAGCAGTACTTC.

The chain uses TRBV4-2 and TRBJ1-4; D perhaps matches TRBD1 (6 bases). Trimming took off 0 bases at V and 8 bases at J, with 16 bases between the two ends. Germline loops: CDR1 LGHNA, CDR2 YNFKEQ. This CDR3 comprises 16 residues. DNA for the CDR3: TGTGCCAGCAGCCAAGATATCGCAGGGGTTGGAGAAAAACTGTTTTTT. As protein: CASSQDIAGVGEKLFF.

The chain has TRBV5-5 and TRBJ2-7, with 8 bases identical to TRBD2. The CDR3 loop spans 15 amino acids. V was clipped by 3 bases and J by 3 bases; unmatched bases: 8. CDR1 and CDR2 from the germline V gene are SGHKS and YYEKEE (reference sequence). Here the CDR3 DNA reads TGTGCCAGCAGCTACCGGCGGGGGGAAAGCTACGAGCAGTACTTC. Protein sequence: CASSYRRGESYEQYF.

The chain couples TRBV5-8 to TRBJ1-5; no clear D gene. Germline V gene lookup returns CDR1 SGHTS and CDR2 YDEGEE. CDR3 length equals 12 residues. V lost 4 bases to trimming and J lost 8 bases, with 10 bases between them. The CDR3 loop is CASSPGAEPQHF. The CDR3 DNA reads TGTGCCAGCAGCCCGGGTGCGGAGCCCCAGCATTTT.

The genes are TRBV7-8 and TRBJ1-4, with D unclear. CDR1 is SGHVS, CDR2 FQNEAQ, per germline. The CDR3 is 12 amino acids. V lost 5 bases to trimming and J lost 12 bases, with 13 bases between them. The CDR3 DNA follows: TGTGCCAGCAGCCACTCGGGGAGGGAACTGTTTTTT. Protein product: CASSHSGRELFF.